This TCR beta chain was profiled in a study of technical replicates of blood from several donors. This clone occurred once. Germline V gives CDR1 MNHNS, CDR2 SASEGT. This CDR3 spans 14 amino acids. The J segment lost 4 bases and the V segment lost 4 bases, leaving 5 bases of the junction unmatched. Using immunoSEQ multiplex PCR, the repertoire was profiled, and TCRdb retains in-frame clones only, with some absent. The data contain around 84,000 clones, around nine tenths of them singletons. The sequence came from a human donor in good health. This sequence joins TRBV6-1 and TRBJ2-7, with 9 bases that match TRBD2. The source material was T cells isolated from PBMCs. The CDR3 loop is CASSGASGIYEQYF. In DNA form, the CDR3 reads TGTGCCAGCAGTGGAGCTAGCGGGATTTACGAGCAGTACTTC.